This note documents a single TCR beta chain sequence. This entry comes from a study of blood T cell repertoires in COVID-19. TCRdb keeps only in-frame clones here, not all; method: immunoSEQ multiplex PCR. This table holds around 100,000 clones, about 88% found once. The ends were cut back, 9 bases at V and 0 bases at J, with 10 bases in the middle. CDR1 is KGHDR, CDR2 SFDVKD, per germline. The CDR3 length is 13 residues. Sequencing input: peripheral blood. The clonotype originates from a man aged 30 to 39 in a cohort sampled during active COVID-19. This chain connects TRBV24-1 to TRBJ1-1; possible D gene TRBD1, 5 bases. The CDR3 coding sequence is TGTGCCACCCAGGGTCCGATGAACACTGAAGCTTTCTTT. Translated: CATQGPMNTEAFF.